The 8 T cell receptor beta chains presented below share a single source sample, sequenced in a study of T cells in Graves' hyperthyroidism and ophthalmopathy. RNA transcripts gave rise to amplified TCR beta CDR3 regions. Initially, a first-round RT-PCR of the TCR CDR3 employed the HTBI primer set. MiXCR, applied by TCRdb to the multiplex PCR reads, yields one record per CDR3 protein. This sample has about 300,000 distinct CDR3 sequences, with 10% to 15% found just once. The sample comprised blood. These receptors all stem from a woman aged 25-40 years with Graves' hyperthyroidism that later progressed to Graves' ophthalmopathy.

Many counts were recorded for this clonotype. The chain has TRBV9 and TRBJ2-5; 9 bases match TRBD2. J was trimmed by 5 bases and V by 0 bases; bases with no gene match: 11. The CDR3 has 17 amino acids. The germline gives CDR1 SGDLS, CDR2 YYNGEE. The CDR3 sequence is CASSVGSVAGVRETQYF. The DNA for the CDR3 is TGTGCCAGCAGCGTAGGTAGTGTAGCGGGAGTTCGCGAGACCCAGTACTTC.

There are many counts of this clonotype. The junction differs from germline at one of its ends, possibly a read error. The chain employs TRBV7-2 and TRBJ2-7; 9 positions agree with TRBD2. Germline V lookup: CDR1 SGHTA, CDR2 FQGNSA. The CDR3 contains 14 residues. The CDR3 DNA sequence: TGTGCCAGCAGCCTAGCGGGATGGGGATACGAGCAGTACTTC. It codes for CASSLAGWGYEQYF.

This clonotype was recorded at least ten times. CDR3 region: CSVEGLNTGELFF. The CDR3 DNA reads as TGCAGCGTTGAAGGCCTCAACACCGGGGAGCTGTTTTTT. This rearrangement joins TRBV29-1 to TRBJ2-2; no clear D gene. Germline V gives CDR1 SQVTM, CDR2 ANQGSEA. CDR3 size: 13 residues. The V gene lost 1 base and the J gene lost 2 bases, with 5 bases spanning the gap.

This clonotype has at least ten counts. The gene calls are TRBV7-2 and TRBJ1-1, with no clear D. Germline CDR1 reads SGHTA; CDR2 reads FQGNSA. The CDR3 loop spans 17 amino acids. V was pared by 2 bases and J by 0 bases, with 16 bases between. The CDR3 protein is CASSLKGSGNMNTEAFF. The CDR3 region has the DNA TGTGCCAGCAGCTTAAAAGGGTCGGGGAACATGAACACTGAAGCTTTCTTT.

The rearrangement uses TRBV4-2 and TRBJ2-7, with D possibly TRBD2 on 5 matching bases. V lost 10 bases, J lost 5 bases, and 18 bases lay in between. CDR3 length: 13 residues. Germline V CDR1 and CDR2: LGHNA, YNFKEQ. The CDR3 protein is CATKAANGDEQYF. DNA for the CDR3: TGTGCCACCAAAGCCGCCAACGGGGACGAGCAGTACTTC.

In this sample, this clonotype turned up many times. The gene calls are TRBV3-1 and TRBJ1-1, with a weak D call TRBD1 (6 bases). V dropped 1 base and J dropped 4 bases, with 10 bases sitting between them. CDR1 is LGHDT and CDR2 is YNNKEL in the germline V gene (reference sequence). This CDR3 is built from 14 residues. The CDR3 DNA reads as TGTGCCAGCAGCCAAGGGCAGGGGATCACTGAAGCTTTCTTT. Its translation: CASSQGQGITEAFF.

CDR3 nucleotides: TGTGCCAGCAGTTTACGGGAGGGCCCGCCAGATACGCAGTATTTT. Translation gives CASSLREGPPDTQYF. J is TRBJ2-3 and V is TRBV27, with TRBD2 identical over 8 bases. The germline gives CDR1 MNHEY, CDR2 SMNVEV (reference sequence). V shed 2 bases, J shed 4 bases, and the junction held 5 bases outside the gene matches. The CDR3 runs to 15 residues.

The sample holds many counts of this clonotype. The rearrangement uses TRBV28 and TRBJ2-2, with TRBD1 as a possible D gene (6 bases). The length of the CDR3 is 14 residues. Germline V gene sequence: CDR1 MDHEN, CDR2 SYDVKM. V was pared by 6 bases and J by 1 base, with 9 bases between. In DNA form, the CDR3 reads TGTGCCAGCAGCGTGGACAGGAACACCGGGGAGCTGTTTTTT. Amino acids: CASSVDRNTGELFF.